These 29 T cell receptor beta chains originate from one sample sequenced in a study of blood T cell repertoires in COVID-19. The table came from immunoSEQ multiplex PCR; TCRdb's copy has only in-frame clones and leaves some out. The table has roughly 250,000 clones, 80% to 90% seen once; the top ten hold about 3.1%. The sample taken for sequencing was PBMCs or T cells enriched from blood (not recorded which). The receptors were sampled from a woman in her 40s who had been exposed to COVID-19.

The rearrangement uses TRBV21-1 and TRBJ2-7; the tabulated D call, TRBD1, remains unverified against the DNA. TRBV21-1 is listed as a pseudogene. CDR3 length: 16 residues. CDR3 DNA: TGTGCCAGCAGCACCCGCAGGGTTTCTCCACGGGACGAGCAGTACGTC. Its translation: CASSTRRVSPRDEQYV.

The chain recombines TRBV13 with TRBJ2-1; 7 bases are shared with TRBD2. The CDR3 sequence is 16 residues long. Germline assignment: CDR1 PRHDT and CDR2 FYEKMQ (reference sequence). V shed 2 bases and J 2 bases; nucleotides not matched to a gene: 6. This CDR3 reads CASSLRLAGPYNEQFF. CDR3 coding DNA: TGTGCCAGCAGCTTACGACTAGCAGGGCCCTACAATGAGCAGTTCTTC.

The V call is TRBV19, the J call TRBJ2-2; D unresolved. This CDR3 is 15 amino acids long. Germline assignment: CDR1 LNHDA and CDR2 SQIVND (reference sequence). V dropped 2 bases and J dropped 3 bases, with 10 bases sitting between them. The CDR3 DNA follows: TGTGCCAGTAGTATACCCGGGTTGGACACCGGGGAGCTGTTTTTT. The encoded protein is CASSIPGLDTGELFF.

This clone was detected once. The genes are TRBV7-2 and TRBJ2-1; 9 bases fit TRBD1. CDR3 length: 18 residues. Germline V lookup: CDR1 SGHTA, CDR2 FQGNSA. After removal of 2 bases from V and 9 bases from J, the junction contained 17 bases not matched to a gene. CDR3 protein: CASSLKVWGNRGPGEQFF. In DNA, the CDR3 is TGTGCCAGCAGCTTAAAGGTGTGGGGGAACAGGGGGCCGGGTGAGCAGTTCTTC.

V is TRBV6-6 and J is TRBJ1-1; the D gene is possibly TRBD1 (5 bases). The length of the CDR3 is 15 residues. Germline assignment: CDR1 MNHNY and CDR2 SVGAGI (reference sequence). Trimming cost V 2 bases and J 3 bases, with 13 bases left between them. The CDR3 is CASSYGGARDTEAFF. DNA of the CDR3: TGTGCCAGCAGTTACGGCGGGGCGAGGGACACTGAAGCTTTCTTT.

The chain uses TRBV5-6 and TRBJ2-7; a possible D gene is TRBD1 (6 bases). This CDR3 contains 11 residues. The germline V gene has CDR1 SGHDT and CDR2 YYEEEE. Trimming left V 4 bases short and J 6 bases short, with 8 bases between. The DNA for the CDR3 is TGTGCCAGCAGCCAGGGGAGCGAGCAGTACTTC. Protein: CASSQGSEQYF.

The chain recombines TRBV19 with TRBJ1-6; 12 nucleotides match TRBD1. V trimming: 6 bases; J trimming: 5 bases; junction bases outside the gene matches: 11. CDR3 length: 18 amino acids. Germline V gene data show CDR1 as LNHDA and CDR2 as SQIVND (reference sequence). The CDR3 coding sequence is TGTGCCAGTAGGTCCGGGACAGGGGGCGCCTTAGATAATTCACCCCTCCACTTT. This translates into CASRSGTGGALDNSPLHF.

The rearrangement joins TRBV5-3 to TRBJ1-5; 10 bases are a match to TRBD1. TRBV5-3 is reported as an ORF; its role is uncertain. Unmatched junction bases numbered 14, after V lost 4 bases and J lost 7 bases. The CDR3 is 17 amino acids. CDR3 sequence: CARSAPSFGTGEQPQHF. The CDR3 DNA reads TGTGCCAGAAGCGCCCCATCCTTCGGGACAGGGGAACAGCCCCAGCATTTT.

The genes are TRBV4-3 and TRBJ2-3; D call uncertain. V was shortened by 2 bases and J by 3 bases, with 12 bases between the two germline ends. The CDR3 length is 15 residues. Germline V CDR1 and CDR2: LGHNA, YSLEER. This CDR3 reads CASSQNLGLTDTQYF. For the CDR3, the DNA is TGCGCCAGCAGCCAAAATCTAGGCCTAACAGATACGCAGTATTTT.

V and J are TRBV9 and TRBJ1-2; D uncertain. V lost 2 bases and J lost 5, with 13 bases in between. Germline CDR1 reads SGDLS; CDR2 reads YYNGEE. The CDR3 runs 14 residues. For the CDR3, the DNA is TGTGCCAGCAGCGTTGGTCCGGGTGATTATGGCTACACCTTC. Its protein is CASSVGPGDYGYTF.

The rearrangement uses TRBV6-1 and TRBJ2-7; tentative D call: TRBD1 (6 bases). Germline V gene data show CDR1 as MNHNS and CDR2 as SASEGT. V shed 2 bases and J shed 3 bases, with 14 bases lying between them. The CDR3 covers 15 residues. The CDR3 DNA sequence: TGTGCCAGCAGTGAACGGGCAGGGGTCAACTACGAGCAGTACTTC. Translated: CASSERAGVNYEQYF.

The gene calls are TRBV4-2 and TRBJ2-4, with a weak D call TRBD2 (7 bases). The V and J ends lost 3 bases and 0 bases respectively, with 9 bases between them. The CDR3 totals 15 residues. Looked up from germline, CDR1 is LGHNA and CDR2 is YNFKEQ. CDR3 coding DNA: TGTGCCAGCAGCCAGGGGGGGCTAGCCAAAAACATTCAGTACTTC. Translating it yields CASSQGGLAKNIQYF.

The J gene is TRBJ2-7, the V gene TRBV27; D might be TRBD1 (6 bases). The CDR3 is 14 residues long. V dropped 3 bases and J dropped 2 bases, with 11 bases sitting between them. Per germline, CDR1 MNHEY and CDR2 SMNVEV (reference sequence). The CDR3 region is CASSLTRGTYEQYF. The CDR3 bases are TGTGCCAGCAGTTTGACCAGGGGAACCTACGAGCAGTACTTC.

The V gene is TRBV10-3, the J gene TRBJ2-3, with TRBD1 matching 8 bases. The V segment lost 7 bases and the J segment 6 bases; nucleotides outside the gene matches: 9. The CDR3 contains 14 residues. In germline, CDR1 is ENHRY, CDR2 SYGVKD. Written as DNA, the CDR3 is TGTGCCATCATGGGGCAGGGGGCAGGGGATACGCAGTATTTT. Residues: CAIMGQGAGDTQYF.

The CDR3, as DNA: TGTGCCAGCAGCTTGTGGCCACCGGGAATAGGGCACTATGGCTACACCTTC. Translated, it gives CASSLWPPGIGHYGYTF. The J gene is TRBJ1-2, the V gene TRBV5-5; D unresolved. V lost 1 base and J lost 3, with 19 bases in between. Germline lookup yields CDR1 SGHKS and CDR2 YYEKEE (reference sequence). The CDR3 runs 17 residues.

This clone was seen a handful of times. CDR3 loop: CASGTGEGNSPLHF. CDR3 sequence (DNA): TGTGCCAGCGGGACAGGGGAGGGTAATTCACCCCTCCACTTT. The chain employs TRBV18 and TRBJ1-6; 10 bases are a match to TRBD1. With V trimmed by 8 bases and J by 6 bases, 4 bases remained unmatched. There are 14 residues in the CDR3. From germline, CDR1 is KGHSH and CDR2 LQKENI.

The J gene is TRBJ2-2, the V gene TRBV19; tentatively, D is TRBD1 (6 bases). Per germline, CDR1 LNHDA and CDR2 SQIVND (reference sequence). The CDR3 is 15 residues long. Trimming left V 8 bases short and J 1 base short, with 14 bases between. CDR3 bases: TGTGCCAGTTTTGCCCCGGACAGGAACACCGGGGAGCTGTTTTTT. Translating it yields CASFAPDRNTGELFF.

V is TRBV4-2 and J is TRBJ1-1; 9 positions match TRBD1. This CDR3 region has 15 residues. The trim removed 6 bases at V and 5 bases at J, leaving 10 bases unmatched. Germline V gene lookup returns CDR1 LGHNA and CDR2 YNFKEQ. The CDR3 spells CASSPRTGAGTEAFF. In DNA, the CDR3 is TGTGCCAGCAGTCCAAGGACAGGGGCGGGTACTGAAGCTTTCTTT.

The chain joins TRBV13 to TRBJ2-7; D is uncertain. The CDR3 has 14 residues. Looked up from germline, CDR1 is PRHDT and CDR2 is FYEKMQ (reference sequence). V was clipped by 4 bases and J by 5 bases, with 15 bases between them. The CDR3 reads CASSSKAVSDEQYF. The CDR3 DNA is TGTGCCAGCAGCTCGAAGGCGGTATCAGACGAGCAGTACTTC.

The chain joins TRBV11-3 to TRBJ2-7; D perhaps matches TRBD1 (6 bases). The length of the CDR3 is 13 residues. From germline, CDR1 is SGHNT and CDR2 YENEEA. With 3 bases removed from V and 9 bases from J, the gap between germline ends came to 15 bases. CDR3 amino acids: CASSFTGSDLQYV. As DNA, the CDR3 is TGTGCCAGCAGCTTTACAGGGTCAGATTTGCAGTACGTC.

The CDR3 region is CATLVNPTGNTIYF. CDR3 DNA: TGTGCCACCTTAGTTAACCCCACTGGAAACACCATATATTTT. The gene calls are TRBV28 and TRBJ1-3, with no clear D. This CDR3 is built from 14 residues. Germline V gene sequence: CDR1 MDHEN, CDR2 SYDVKM. Trimming removed 10 bases at V and 2 bases at J, with 15 bases between. The full variable domain, its missing parts supplied by reference TRBV28 and TRBJ1-3, is DVKVTQSSRYLVKRTGEKVFLECVQDMDHENMFWYRQDPGLGLRLIYFSYDVKMKEKGDIPEGYSVSREKKERFSLILESASTNQTSMYLCATLVNPTGNTIYFGEGSWLTVV.

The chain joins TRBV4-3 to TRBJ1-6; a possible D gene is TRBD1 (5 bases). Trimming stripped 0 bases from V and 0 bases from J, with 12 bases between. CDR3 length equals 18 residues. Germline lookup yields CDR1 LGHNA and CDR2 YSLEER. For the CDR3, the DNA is TGCGCCAGCAGCCAAGATCGGGGGGGTAGCTCCTATAATTCACCCCTCCACTTT. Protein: CASSQDRGGSSYNSPLHF.

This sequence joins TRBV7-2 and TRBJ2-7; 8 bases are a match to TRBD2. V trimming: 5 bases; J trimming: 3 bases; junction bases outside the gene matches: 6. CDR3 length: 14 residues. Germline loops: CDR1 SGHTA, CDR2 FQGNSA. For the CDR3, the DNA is TGTGCCAGCAGCGCCGGGAGGGGTCGCTACGAGCAGTACTTC. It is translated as CASSAGRGRYEQYF.

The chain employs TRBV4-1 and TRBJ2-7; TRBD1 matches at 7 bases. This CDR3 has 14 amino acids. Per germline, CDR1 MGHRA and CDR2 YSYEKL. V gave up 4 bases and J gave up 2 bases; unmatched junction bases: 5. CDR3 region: CASSPDRSTYEQYF. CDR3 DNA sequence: TGCGCCAGCAGCCCGGACAGGTCTACCTACGAGCAGTACTTC.

The CDR3 sequence is CASSQSERGTGGSEAFF. The CDR3 region has the DNA TGCGCCAGCAGTCAATCGGAGCGCGGGACAGGGGGTTCTGAAGCTTTCTTT. This chain uses TRBV23-1 with TRBJ1-1; TRBD1 matches 11 bases. TRBV23-1 is labeled an ORF, and its function is uncertain. The CDR3 runs to 17 residues. The junction had 9 bases not matched to a gene; V was cut back by 0 bases and J by 6 bases.

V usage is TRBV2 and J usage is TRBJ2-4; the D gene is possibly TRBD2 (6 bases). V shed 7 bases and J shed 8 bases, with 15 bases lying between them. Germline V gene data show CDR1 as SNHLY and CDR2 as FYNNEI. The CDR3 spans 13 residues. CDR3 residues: CASTGTREDIQYF. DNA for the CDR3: TGTGCCAGCACCGGGACGAGGGAGGACATTCAGTACTTC.

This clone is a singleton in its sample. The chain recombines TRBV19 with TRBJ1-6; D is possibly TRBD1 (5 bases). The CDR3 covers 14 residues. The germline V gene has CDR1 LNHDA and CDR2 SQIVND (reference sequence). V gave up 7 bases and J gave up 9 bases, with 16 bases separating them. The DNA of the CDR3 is TGTGCCAGTAATTGGGGAAGTAGGGGTTCACCCCTCCACTTT. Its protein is CASNWGSRGSPLHF.

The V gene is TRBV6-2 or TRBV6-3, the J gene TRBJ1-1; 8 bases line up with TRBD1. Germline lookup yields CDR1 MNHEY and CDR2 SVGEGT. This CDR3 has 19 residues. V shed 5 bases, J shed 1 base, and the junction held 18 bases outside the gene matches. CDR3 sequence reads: CASSRSDRAMSHGNTEAFF. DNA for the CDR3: TGTGCCAGCAGTCGCTCGGACAGGGCGATGTCTCATGGGAACACTGAAGCTTTCTTT.

CDR3 residues: CASSPTDRGQTYEQYV. The CDR3 nucleotides are TGTGCCAGCAGTCCGACTGACAGGGGGCAAACCTACGAGCAGTACGTC. The rearrangement uses TRBV2 and TRBJ2-7, with 10 bases identical to TRBD1. Germline V lookup: CDR1 SNHLY, CDR2 FYNNEI. V lost 5 bases to trimming and J lost 2 bases; unmatched junction nucleotides: 9. The CDR3 covers 16 residues.